Given below is one T cell receptor (beta chain) in context. Its antigen is not known. CDR1 and CDR2 (germline): SGHTA, FQGNSA. There are 17 residues in the CDR3. This entry belongs to a study of T cells expressing NK-cell markers. Overall study context: It was sorted CD3+CD56-NKG2C+, CD3+CD56+NKG2C- and CD3+CD56+NKG2C+ T cells that provided the TCR beta repertoires. General observations from the study: For a few donors, these clonotypes were likewise the leading ones in the CD3+CD56-NKG2C+ fraction. Specificity for HCMV among expanded NKG2C+ T cell clones was not established.

Reanalyzing the 5' RACE reads, TCRdb keeps one entry per CDR3 protein, without DNA. This sample's table has roughly 280,000 distinct CDR3 sequences. Sequencing used blood T cells: a sorted CD56 or NKG2C T cell subset, CD4+ or CD8+ T cells, or bulk PBMC T cells (not recorded which). The sequence was collected from a man aged 18 to 35 in good health. The chain couples TRBV7-2 to TRBJ2-3; the TCRdb D gene call, TRBD2, has no DNA to confirm it. CDR3 sequence: CASSPAPPGLGADTQYF.